The T cell receptor (beta chain) described here comes from a study of OX40 agonist ivuxolimab in advanced cancers. For the study in its entirety: Ivuxolimab, which targeted the costimulatory receptor OX40 (CD134), was an agonistic, fully human IgG2 monoclonal antibody. Among the approximately 54 dose-escalation patients, 19 had hepatocellular carcinoma, roughly 15 melanoma, 9 renal cell carcinoma and 9 head and neck cancer. The dose-escalation cohort was approximately 83% male with a mean age of about 60 years, ranging from roughly 20 to 80. Partial responses occurred in three dose-escalation patients: two with cutaneous melanoma and one with hepatocellular carcinoma. Intravenous ivuxolimab was administered to patients every 2 weeks at six dose levels: 0.01, 0.1, 0.3, 1.5, 3 and 10 mg/kg. The paper describes the monotherapy dose-escalation part (N of about 50 patients) of the phase I trial of ivuxolimab. Patients were allowed to have had prior anti-PD-1, anti-PD-L1 or anti-CTLA-4 therapy, and 40% of the dose-escalation patients had been treated with checkpoint inhibitors. The purpose of peripheral TCRbeta sequencing was to test whether ivuxolimab changed TCR sequence diversity and led to clonal T-cell expansion. General study outcomes and caveats: After ivuxolimab, expanded clones were on average more numerous among CD8+ T cells than among CD4+ T cells. Which antigens the clonally expanded peripheral T cells were specific for was not determined. In partial responders in the 0.1-3.0 mg/kg groups, normalized peripheral clonal expansion was found to be among the lowest, especially among CD8+ T cells. Low levels of normalized T-cell clonal expansion were also seen in some patients who did not respond. At doses of 0.1 to 3.0 mg/kg, clonal expansion of both CD4+ and CD8+ T cells in blood was seen between baseline and week 6.

Of note for this clone: It has no known antigen specificity. There are no base qualities to consult, and no much larger clone falls within one base.

The trial excluded patients who had a history of autoimmune disease or who were on systemic immunosuppression. Peripheral blood for TCR sequencing was collected from all dose cohorts at baseline, on cycle 4 day 1, and on cycle 7 day 1. The samples were drawn from a first-in-human, open-label, multicenter phase I dose-escalation trial of ivuxolimab. Adults with locally advanced or metastatic head and neck squamous cell, hepatocellular, melanoma or renal cell carcinoma were enrolled in the trial. Before TCR sequencing, CD4+ T cells and CD8+ T cells were sorted from peripheral blood as separate populations. To sequence the TCRbeta CDR3 region, genomic DNA was isolated from the sorted cells. The immunoSEQ Assay was used for sequencing of TCRbeta CDR3 regions. Sourced from immuneACCESS, this table was stored by TCRdb with only in-frame sequences that have V and J called. A share of the clones is absent; for the studies checked, an unresolved V gene accounts for under half, and the remainder has no known explanation. The sample includes 60,000 to 100,000 clones, with around 87% observed a single time. Just under 0.25% of the sample comes from the top ten.

From the cysteine through the phenylalanine, the CDR3 covers 13 amino acids. The DNA shown is the 39-base CDR3, in frame from base 1. V and J are truncated by 4 bases and 5 bases respectively, leaving an intervening sequence of 10 bases. CDR1 SGHNT and CDR2 YYREEE are derived from the germline V gene (reference sequence). This chain is built from TRBV5-4 and TRBJ1-5; matching of 6 bases hints at TRBD1 as the D gene. This clonotype was sampled from an adult with an advanced solid tumor such as melanoma, head and neck, liver or kidney cancer. The sequences come from CD4+ or CD8+ T cells sorted from blood, collected in a trial of the OX40 agonist ivuxolimab. The DNA sequence is as follows: TGTGCCAGCAGCCTTAACAGGGATCAGCCCCAGCATTTT. Its protein product is CASSLNRDQPQHF.